Below, 7 T cell receptor beta chains from the same sample are listed, as sequenced in a study of blood T cell repertoires in COVID-19. Profiled with immunoSEQ multiplex PCR; TCRdb holds only in-frame clones, not every one. The table records roughly 170,000 clones, approximately 85% of them present only once. The sample comprised peripheral blood. The source is a woman in her 50s with COVID-19, enrolled during active disease.

This clone turned up a few times. This chain uses TRBV27 with TRBJ2-3; 9 bases map to TRBD2. Germline V lookup: CDR1 MNHEY, CDR2 SMNVEV (reference sequence). CDR3 length equals 17 residues. After removal of 4 bases from V and 5 bases from J, the junction contained 13 bases not matched to a gene. CDR3 DNA sequence: TGTGCCAGCAGTTCTCCCCGGACTAGCGACCTAGGAGATACGCAGTATTTT. Protein product: CASSSPRTSDLGDTQYF.

The chain employs TRBV12-5 and TRBJ1-5; D uncertain. The CDR3 has 15 residues. Germline CDR1 is LGHNT and CDR2 is FRNRAP. The germline V and J ends were trimmed by 6 bases and 5 bases, with 17 bases remaining between them. CDR3 residues: CASGGLEGGYQPQHF. CDR3 DNA sequence: TGTGCTAGTGGCGGCCTGGAGGGAGGATATCAGCCCCAGCATTTT.

The rearrangement joins TRBV10-3 to TRBJ2-3; TRBD2 matches at 9 bases. Germline V lookup: CDR1 ENHRY, CDR2 SYGVKD. CDR3 size: 14 residues. V gave up 9 bases and J gave up 2 bases; unmatched junction bases: 6. CDR3 coding DNA: TGTGCCATTAGGACTAGCGTTGACACAGATACGCAGTATTTT. Protein product: CAIRTSVDTDTQYF.

V and J are TRBV4-2 and TRBJ1-1; 7 bases align to TRBD1. Per the germline V gene, CDR1 is LGHNA and CDR2 is YNFKEQ. This CDR3 is built from 14 residues. V shed 4 bases, J shed 2 bases, and the junction held 4 bases outside the gene matches. DNA of the CDR3: TGTGCCAGCAGCCGTCGACAGGGAAACACTGAAGCTTTCTTT. Translated: CASSRRQGNTEAFF.

This clone was found a few times. This same CDR3 is encoded by further DNA sequences in the sample. The chain has TRBV7-9 and TRBJ1-1; a possible D gene is TRBD1 (5 bases). The CDR3 consists of 13 residues. The V gene lost 5 bases and the J gene lost 2 bases, with 9 bases spanning the gap. The germline V gene encodes CDR1 SEHNR and CDR2 FQNEAQ (reference sequence). CDR3 nucleotides: TGTGCCAGCAGCCTCCAGGGCAACACTGAAGCTTTCTTT. It encodes CASSLQGNTEAFF. Looking up the rest from reference TRBV7-9 and TRBJ1-1 gives the full variable domain: DTGVSQNPRHKITKRGQNVTFRCDPISEHNRLYWYRQTLGQGPEFLTYFQNEAQLEKSRLLSDRFSAERPKGSFSTLEIQRTEQGDSAMYLCASSLQGNTEAFFGQGTRLTVV.

The chain couples TRBV20-1 to TRBJ1-1; D may be TRBD1 (6 bases). The CDR3 spans 11 residues. CDR1 and CDR2 (germline): DFQATT, SNEGSKA (reference sequence). The ends were cut back, 5 bases at V and 11 bases at J, with 15 bases in the middle. CDR3 sequence: CSAPPGGGAFF. CDR3 sequence (DNA): TGCAGTGCTCCGCCGGGGGGCGGTGCTTTCTTT.

This chain links TRBV7-2 with TRBJ2-7; D unresolved. The V end was cut by 1 base, the J end by 4 bases, with 5 bases between. In germline, CDR1 is SGHTA, CDR2 FQGNSA. The CDR3 has 12 amino acids. CDR3 loop: CASSLVTYEQYF. The CDR3 DNA is TGTGCCAGCAGCTTAGTTACTTACGAGCAGTACTTC.